This record covers a single T cell receptor beta chain. The antigen remains undetermined. The sample carries other DNA sequences with the same CDR3. Investigators reverse transcribed all isolated RNA, so they sequenced expressed TCRB transcripts. Repertoires were generated with immunoSEQ multiplex PCR, while TCRdb's copy carries only in-frame clones and drops some. The data hold some 290,000 clones, with around an eighth observed a single time. This sample was taken from a study of beta chain features in type 1 diabetes. Whole-study results and caveats: In comparison with healthy donors, patients had naive, central memory and Treg TCRB repertoires that appeared more similar. Type 1 diabetes patients had TCRB CDR3s that were shorter (moderately but significantly so) in all four CD4+ subsets.

The V and J ends lost 4 bases and 4 bases, in that order; junction bases with no gene match: 15. CDR3 length equals 17 residues. The germline CDR1 and CDR2 sequences are SQVTM and ANQGSEA. J is TRBJ2-3 and V is TRBV29-1; 9 positions agree with TRBD2. This receptor was taken from a man aged 30 to 45 with type 1 diabetes. Input material: naive CD4+ T cells from blood. The DNA for the CDR3 is TGCAGCGTTGTAGTTTTTTATAGCGGGAGAGCGGCAGATACGCAGTATTTT. This sequence encodes CSVVVFYSGRAADTQYF.